The 16 T cell receptor beta chains below come from one sample, sequenced in a study of PD-L1 blockade in urothelial cancer (dated by TCRdb to the late 2010s). The library relied on the immunoSEQ multiplex PCR assay. Not all clones reach the TCRdb copy of this immuneACCESS table, which keeps in-frame sequences only. Checked studies attribute under half of the gap to unresolved V genes and leave the rest unexplained. The sample table records approximately 120,000 clones; around 86% of these occur just once. Roughly 2.3% of the sample is held by the ten biggest clonotypes. What the time point label conveys for this sample: peripheral blood 6 weeks after treatment start. The source was PBMCs, collected around atezolizumab (anti-PD-L1) treatment. The receptors here all came from a man between 45 and 60 years old with urothelial cancer.

The rearrangement joins TRBV6-1 to TRBJ2-1; perhaps TRBD2 as D (6 bases). Per germline, CDR1 MNHNS and CDR2 SASEGT. Trimming took 8 bases from V and 10 from J, leaving 15 bases between them. CDR3 length equals 12 residues. In nucleotides, the CDR3 is TGTGCCAGCTCCACTAGCCCTTGGGAGCAGTTCTTC. Amino acid sequence: CASSTSPWEQFF.

The chain uses TRBV7-9 and TRBJ1-2; weak D call: TRBD1 (5 bases). This CDR3 has 13 amino acids. CDR1 and CDR2 from the germline V gene are SEHNR and FQNEAQ (reference sequence). V lost 5 bases and J 3 bases, leaving 10 bases between the germline ends. CDR3 nucleotides: TGTGCCAGCAGCCAACAGGCGGACTATGGCTACACCTTC. Amino acid sequence: CASSQQADYGYTF.

This chain links TRBV27 with TRBJ2-7, with D perhaps matching TRBD2 (6 bases). Germline assignment: CDR1 MNHEY and CDR2 SMNVEV (reference sequence). CDR3 length: 17 amino acids. V gave up 2 bases and J gave up 5 bases, with 22 bases separating them. The CDR3 is CASSLRGTPFPGDEQYF. For the CDR3, the DNA is TGTGCCAGCAGTTTACGTGGGACTCCCTTTCCCGGCGACGAGCAGTACTTC.

The V call is TRBV5-1, the J call TRBJ2-1, with no clear D. The V gene's germline CDR1 is SGHRS and CDR2 YFSETQ. The CDR3 has 14 amino acids. The V end was cut by 2 bases, the J end by 2 bases, with 8 bases between. CDR3 in amino acids: CASSLAYPYNEQFF. CDR3 nucleotides: TGCGCCAGCAGCTTAGCGTACCCCTACAATGAGCAGTTCTTC.

A word on this clone: Mismatch with germline at one junction end may stem from a read error. The chain uses TRBV10-3 and TRBJ2-7, with 11 bases lining up with TRBD1. Germline-derived CDR1 and CDR2 are ENHRY and SYGVKD. This CDR3 contains 16 residues. The CDR3 reads CASSEAIGTGGYEQYF. CDR3 bases: TGTGCCAGCAGTGAAGCGATCGGGACAGGGGGCTACGAGCAGTACTTC.

This clone came up once. This chain connects TRBV7-8 to TRBJ2-7; 7 nucleotides line up with TRBD1. V trimming: 2 bases; J trimming: 2 bases; junction bases outside the gene matches: 3. The germline V gene encodes CDR1 SGHVS and CDR2 FQNEAQ. The CDR3 is made up of 14 amino acids. The CDR3 is CASSLRDRAYEQYF. The CDR3 DNA follows: TGTGCCAGCAGCTTACGGGACAGAGCCTACGAGCAGTACTTC.

V and J are TRBV19 and TRBJ2-2, with 7 bases aligning to TRBD1. Germline CDR1 is LNHDA and CDR2 is SQIVND (reference sequence). V lost 1 base to trimming and J lost 1 base; unmatched junction nucleotides: 3. The length of the CDR3 is 16 residues. CDR3 sequence: CASSIGRTGNTGELFF. The CDR3 bases are TGTGCCAGTAGTATAGGGAGGACAGGGAACACCGGGGAGCTGTTTTTT.

The V call is TRBV10-3, the J call TRBJ2-1; TRBD2 aligns across 10 bases. The J segment lost 6 bases and the V segment lost 7 bases, leaving 6 bases of the junction unmatched. CDR1 is ENHRY, CDR2 SYGVKD, per germline. The CDR3 extends over 14 amino acids. This chain's CDR3 is CAITTSGTTNEQFF. CDR3 nucleotide sequence: TGTGCCATCACTACTAGCGGGACCACCAATGAGCAGTTCTTC.

J is TRBJ2-1 and V is TRBV7-8; maybe TRBD2 (5 bases). The CDR3 length is 15 residues. Germline CDR1 SGHVS, CDR2 FQNEAQ. The V and J ends lost 6 bases and 0 bases respectively, with 12 bases between them. CDR3 region: CASRTRVSSYNEQFF. CDR3 nucleotide sequence: TGTGCCAGCAGAACTAGGGTGAGCTCCTACAATGAGCAGTTCTTC.

This sequence joins TRBV11-3 and TRBJ2-1; 10 bases align to TRBD2. The CDR3 has 17 residues. CDR1 is SGHNT, CDR2 YENEEA, per germline. Trimming took 4 bases from V and 1 from J; bases not matched to a gene: 7. CDR3 in DNA: TGTGCCAGCAGCTCCCGGGGTAGCGGGGGGTCCTACAATGAGCAGTTCTTC. Amino acids: CASSSRGSGGSYNEQFF.

The rearrangement joins TRBV18 to TRBJ2-3; 9 nucleotides agree with TRBD2. The CDR3 spans 15 residues. CDR1 and CDR2 (germline): KGHSH, LQKENI. The V gene end was trimmed by 4 bases and the J gene end by 4 bases; junction bases not matched to a gene: 6. CDR3 in amino acids: CASSLIAGEADTQYF. The CDR3 bases are TGTGCCAGCTCACTTATAGCGGGAGAGGCAGATACGCAGTATTTT. Using reference TRBV18 and TRBJ2-3 for the parts outside the CDR3, the full variable domain is NAGVMQNPRHLVRRRGQEARLRCSPMKGHSHVYWYRQLPEEGLKFMVYLQKENIIDESGMPKERFSAEFPKEGPSILRIQQVVRGDSAAYFCASSLIAGEADTQYFGPGTRLTVL.

V gene TRBV23-1 combines with J gene TRBJ1-1, with D unresolved. TRBV23-1 is marked as an open reading frame, function uncertain. The CDR3 is made up of 14 amino acids. The ends were cut back, 0 bases at V and 1 base at J, with 6 bases in the middle. The CDR3 spells CASSQSIPNTEAFF. CDR3 DNA: TGCGCCAGCAGTCAATCCATCCCGAACACTGAAGCTTTCTTT.

This clone appeared a few times. The CDR3 sequence is CASSLGQGAGQPQHF. DNA for the CDR3: TGTGCCAGCAGCCTCGGACAGGGGGCCGGTCAGCCCCAGCATTTT. This chain connects TRBV9 to TRBJ1-5, with 11 bases fitting TRBD1. J was trimmed by 6 bases and V by 4 bases; bases with no gene match: 6. The CDR3 is 15 amino acids. Looked up from germline, CDR1 is SGDLS and CDR2 is YYNGEE.

This chain uses TRBV28 with TRBJ2-7, with TRBD2 as a possible D gene (5 bases). V lost 5 bases, J lost 7 bases, and 12 bases lay in between. From germline, CDR1 is MDHEN and CDR2 SYDVKM. The CDR3 covers 12 residues. As DNA, the CDR3 is TGTGCCAGCAGTCAGACCCGGGGAGAGCAGTACTTC. Protein sequence: CASSQTRGEQYF. Drawing the rest from reference TRBV28 and TRBJ2-7, the complete variable domain is DVKVTQSSRYLVKRTGEKVFLECVQDMDHENMFWYRQDPGLGLRLIYFSYDVKMKEKGDIPEGYSVSREKKERFSLILESASTNQTSMYLCASSQTRGEQYFGPGTRLTVT.

J is TRBJ2-2 and V is TRBV20-1, with D unclear. Trimming cost V 3 bases and J 9 bases, with 8 bases left between them. The CDR3 runs 11 residues. Germline V gene sequence: CDR1 DFQATT, CDR2 SNEGSKA (reference sequence). The CDR3 DNA reads as TGCAGTGCTAGGAGGTCGAGGGAGCTGTTTTTT. Its protein is CSARRSRELFF.

This clone was seen only a few times. The V and J genes are TRBV5-1 and TRBJ1-2; weak D call: TRBD1 (5 bases). CDR1 and CDR2 from the germline V gene are SGHRS and YFSETQ. This CDR3 is built from 12 residues. The V and J ends lost 1 base and 8 bases respectively, with 9 bases between them. DNA of the CDR3: TGCGCCAGCAGCTTGACAGGAGGGGGCTACACCTTC. It yields the protein CASSLTGGGYTF. Full variable domain (outside the CDR3, taken from reference TRBV5-1 and TRBJ1-2): KAGVTQTPRYLIKTRGQQVTLSCSPISGHRSVSWYQQTPGQGLQFLFEYFSETQRNKGNFPGRFSGRQFSNSRSEMNVSTLELGDSALYLCASSLTGGGYTFGSGTRLTVV.